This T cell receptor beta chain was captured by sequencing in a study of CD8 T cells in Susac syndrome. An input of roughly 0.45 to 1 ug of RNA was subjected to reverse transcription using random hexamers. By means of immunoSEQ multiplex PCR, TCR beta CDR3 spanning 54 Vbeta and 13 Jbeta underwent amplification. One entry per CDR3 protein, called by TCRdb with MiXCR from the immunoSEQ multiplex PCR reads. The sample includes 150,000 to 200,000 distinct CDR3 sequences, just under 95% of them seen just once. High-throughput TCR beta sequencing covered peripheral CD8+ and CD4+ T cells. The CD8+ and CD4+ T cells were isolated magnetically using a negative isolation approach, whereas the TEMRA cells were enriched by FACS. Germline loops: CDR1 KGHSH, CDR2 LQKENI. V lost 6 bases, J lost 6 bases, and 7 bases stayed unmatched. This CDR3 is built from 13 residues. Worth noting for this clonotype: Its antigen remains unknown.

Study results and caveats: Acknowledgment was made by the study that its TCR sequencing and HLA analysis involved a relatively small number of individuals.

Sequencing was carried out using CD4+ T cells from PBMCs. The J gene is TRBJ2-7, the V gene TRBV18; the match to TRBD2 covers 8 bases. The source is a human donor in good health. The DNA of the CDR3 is TGTGCCAGCTCCCAAACGGGGGGGTTCGAGCAGTACTTC. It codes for CASSQTGGFEQYF.